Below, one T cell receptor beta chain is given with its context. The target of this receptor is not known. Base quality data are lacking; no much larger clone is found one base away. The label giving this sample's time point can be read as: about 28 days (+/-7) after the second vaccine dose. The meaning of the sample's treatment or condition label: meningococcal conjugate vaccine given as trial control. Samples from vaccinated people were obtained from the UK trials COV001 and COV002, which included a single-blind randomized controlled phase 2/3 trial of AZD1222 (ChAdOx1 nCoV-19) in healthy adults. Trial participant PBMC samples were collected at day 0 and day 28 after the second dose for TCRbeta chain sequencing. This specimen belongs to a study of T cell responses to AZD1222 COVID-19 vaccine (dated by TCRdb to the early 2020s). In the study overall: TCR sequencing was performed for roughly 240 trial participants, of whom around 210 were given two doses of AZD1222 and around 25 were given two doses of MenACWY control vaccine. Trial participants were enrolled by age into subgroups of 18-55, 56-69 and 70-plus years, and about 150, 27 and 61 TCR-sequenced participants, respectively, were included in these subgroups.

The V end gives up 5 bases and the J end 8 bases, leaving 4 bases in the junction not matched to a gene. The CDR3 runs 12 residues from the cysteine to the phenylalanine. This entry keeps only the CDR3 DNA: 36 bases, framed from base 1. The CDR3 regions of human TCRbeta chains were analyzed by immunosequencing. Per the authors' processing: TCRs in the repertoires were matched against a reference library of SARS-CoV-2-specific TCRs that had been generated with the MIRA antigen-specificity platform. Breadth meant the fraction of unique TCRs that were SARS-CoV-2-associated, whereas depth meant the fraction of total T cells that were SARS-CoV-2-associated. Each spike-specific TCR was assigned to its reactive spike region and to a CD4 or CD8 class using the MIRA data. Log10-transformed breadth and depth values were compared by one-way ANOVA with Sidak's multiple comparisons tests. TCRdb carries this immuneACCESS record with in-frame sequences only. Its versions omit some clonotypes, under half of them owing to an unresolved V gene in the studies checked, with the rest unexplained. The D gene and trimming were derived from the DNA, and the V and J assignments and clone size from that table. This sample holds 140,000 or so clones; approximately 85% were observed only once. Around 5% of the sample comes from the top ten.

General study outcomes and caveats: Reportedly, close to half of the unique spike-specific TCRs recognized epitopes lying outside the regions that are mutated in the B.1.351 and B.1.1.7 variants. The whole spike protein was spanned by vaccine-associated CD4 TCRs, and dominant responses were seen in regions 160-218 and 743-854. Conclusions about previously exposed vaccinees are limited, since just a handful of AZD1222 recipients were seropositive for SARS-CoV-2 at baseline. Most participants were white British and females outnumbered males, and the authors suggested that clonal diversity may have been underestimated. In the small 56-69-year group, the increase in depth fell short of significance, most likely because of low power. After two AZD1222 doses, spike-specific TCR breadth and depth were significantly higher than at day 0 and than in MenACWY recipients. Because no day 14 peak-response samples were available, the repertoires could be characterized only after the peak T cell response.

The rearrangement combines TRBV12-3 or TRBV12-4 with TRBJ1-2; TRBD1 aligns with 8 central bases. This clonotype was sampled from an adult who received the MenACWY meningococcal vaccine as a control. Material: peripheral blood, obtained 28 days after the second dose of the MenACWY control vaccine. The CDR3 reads CASSPGGLGYTF. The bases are TGTGCCAGCAGTCCAGGGGGCCTAGGCTACACCTTC.